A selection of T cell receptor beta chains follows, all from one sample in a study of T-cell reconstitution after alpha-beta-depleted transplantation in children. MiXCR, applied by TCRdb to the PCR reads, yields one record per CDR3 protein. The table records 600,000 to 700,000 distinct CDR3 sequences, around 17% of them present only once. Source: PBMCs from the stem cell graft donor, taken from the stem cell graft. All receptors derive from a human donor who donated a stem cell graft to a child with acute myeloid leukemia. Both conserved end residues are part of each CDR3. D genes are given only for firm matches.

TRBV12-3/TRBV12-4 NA CASSLRGLLETQYF
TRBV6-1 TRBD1 CASSPRDRGSYEQYF
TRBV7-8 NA CASSLAREYGELFF
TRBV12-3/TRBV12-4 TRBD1 CASSSRTGIGEKLFF
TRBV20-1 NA CSARGGQNFRYEQYF
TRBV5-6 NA CASSPLGEAGELFF
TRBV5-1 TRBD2 CASSLEIQRGAPHHEQFF
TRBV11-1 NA CASSFPGAGDTEAFF
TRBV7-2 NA CASSSPTAIRGELFF
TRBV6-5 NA CASSLYRDLLVGSDYGYTF
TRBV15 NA CATAPPGAYEQYF
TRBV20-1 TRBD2 CSARVASGLTDTQYF
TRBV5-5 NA CASSDDRQYSNQPQHF
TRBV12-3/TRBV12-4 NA CASSQLRAGNTEAFF
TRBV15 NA CATSREENTGELFF
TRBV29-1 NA CSVEDRQRVPGNQPQHF
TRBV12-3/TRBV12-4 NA CASSSQYFGKGEKLFF
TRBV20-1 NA CSATRGFIAKNIQYF
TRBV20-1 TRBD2 CSASSRGGGTDTQYF
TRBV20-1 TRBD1 CSARAPPGQGNTGELFF
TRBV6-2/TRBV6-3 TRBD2 CASSELAGTFSYNEQFF
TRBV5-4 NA CASSLGIPKRGSGYTF
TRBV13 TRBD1 CASSLGQPIEGTIYF
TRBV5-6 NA CASSPGRGIGGYTF
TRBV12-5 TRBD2 CASGLVLAGYAGELFF
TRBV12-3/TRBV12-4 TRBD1 CASRAPGQGKEKRFF
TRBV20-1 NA CSLQGKNIQYF
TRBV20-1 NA CSARGVLGNQPQHF
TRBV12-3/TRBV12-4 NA CASSGRVTEAFF
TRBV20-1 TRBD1 CSADPMTGHGYTF
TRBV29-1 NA CSVEVRTDTQYF
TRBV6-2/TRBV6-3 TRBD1 CASSSPGTGWFF
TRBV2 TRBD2 CASRGGDGSYNEQFF
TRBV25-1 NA CASSEYGGRYGYTF
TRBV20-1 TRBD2 CSARPLGLADYNEQFF
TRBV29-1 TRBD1 CSVEDRDRGAETQYF
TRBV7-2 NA CASETRFDSPLHF
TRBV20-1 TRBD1 CSARDRGYEQYF
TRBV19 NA CASSYQGPYNEQFF
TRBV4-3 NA CASSQDRGALTDTQYF
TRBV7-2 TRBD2 CASSPSGGIDTQYF
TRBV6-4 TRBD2 CASSDSPGGHGTDTQYF
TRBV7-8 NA CASSKHRVGNEKLFF
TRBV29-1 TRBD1 CSVAWDRATGELFF
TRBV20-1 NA CSARVPPGVGTDTQYF
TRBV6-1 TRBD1 CASSPRGPYYEQYF
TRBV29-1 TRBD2 CSVRGTSGGGDTQYF
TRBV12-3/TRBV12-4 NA CASSSAGRTEAFF
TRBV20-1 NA CSASIPDGPQETQYF
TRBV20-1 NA CSASPLRMSSYNEQFF
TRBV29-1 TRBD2 CSVRTSGGNEQFF
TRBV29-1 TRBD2 CSVPPGGTSTDTQYF
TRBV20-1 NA CSAVRPGRNTEAFF
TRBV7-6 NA CASTLTGQETQYF